Listed below are T cell receptor beta chains from one sample, sequenced in a study of cytomegalovirus exposure and HLA in healthy donors. Only in-frame clones appear in the TCRdb table, and some are missing; sequencing was by immunoSEQ multiplex PCR. The sample contains 90,000 to 100,000 clones, 65% to 80% of which appear only once. Material: PBMCs. The origin of the receptors is a man aged 35 to 55 in good health and CMV-seropositive. Both conserved end residues are part of each CDR3. Fields, in order: J gene, clone size, CDR3 length, V gene, D gene, CDR3 DNA, CDR3 protein. D genes are given only for firm matches. Size tells how often a clone was seen (once, few, many) or the class of an expanded clone, and some rows leave it out.

J gene: TRBJ2-1; clone size: .; CDR3 length: 15; V gene: TRBV5-1; D gene: TRBD1; CDR3 DNA: TGCGCCAGCAGCTCCGGACAGGGGGTATCAAATGAGCAGTTCTTC; CDR3 protein: CASSSGQGVSNEQFF
J gene: TRBJ2-7; clone size: few; CDR3 length: 17; V gene: TRBV5-4; D gene: TRBD2; CDR3 DNA: TGTGCCAGCAGCTTGGGAGGGACTAGCGGGATTTCCTACGAGCAGTACTTC; CDR3 protein: CASSLGGTSGISYEQYF
J gene: TRBJ2-1; clone size: once; CDR3 length: 11; V gene: TRBV13; D gene: .; CDR3 DNA: TGTGCCAGCAGCGGGCAGGGAGGGCAGTTCTTC; CDR3 protein: CASSGQGGQFF
J gene: TRBJ2-7; clone size: .; CDR3 length: 12; V gene: TRBV5-6; D gene: .; CDR3 DNA: TGTGCCAGCAGCTTTCCAGTTTACGAGCAGTACTTC; CDR3 protein: CASSFPVYEQYF
J gene: TRBJ2-7; clone size: .; CDR3 length: 13; V gene: TRBV5-1; D gene: .; CDR3 DNA: TGCGCCAGCAGCTTGGCACAGAACTACGAGCAGTACTTC; CDR3 protein: CASSLAQNYEQYF
J gene: TRBJ2-2; clone size: .; CDR3 length: 13; V gene: TRBV29-1; D gene: .; CDR3 DNA: TGCAGCGTTATCGGACTTATCCCCGGGGAGCTGTTTTTT; CDR3 protein: CSVIGLIPGELFF
J gene: TRBJ1-1; clone size: .; CDR3 length: 16; V gene: TRBV5-4; D gene: .; CDR3 DNA: TGTGCCAGCAGCTTGGTCCGGGGGGGGACTCGTATGGAAGCTTTCTTT; CDR3 protein: CASSLVRGGTRMEAFF
J gene: TRBJ2-3; clone size: once; CDR3 length: 14; V gene: TRBV19; D gene: .; CDR3 DNA: TGTGCCAGTAGTAAACAGGGCCCTTTTGATACGCAGTATTTT; CDR3 protein: CASSKQGPFDTQYF
J gene: TRBJ2-1; clone size: .; CDR3 length: 16; V gene: TRBV5-1; D gene: TRBD2; CDR3 DNA: TGCGCCAGCAGCTTGGGGGGACTAGCGGGGGGTGTTGAGCAGTTCTTC; CDR3 protein: CASSLGGLAGGVEQFF
J gene: TRBJ1-6; clone size: few; CDR3 length: 17; V gene: TRBV10-1; D gene: TRBD1; CDR3 DNA: TGCGCCAGCAGGTTAATTGGGGACAGGGGCACCAATTCACCCCTCCACTTT; CDR3 protein: CASRLIGDRGTNSPLHF
J gene: TRBJ1-5; clone size: .; CDR3 length: 13; V gene: TRBV5-8; D gene: .; CDR3 DNA: TGTGCCAGCAGCCACAGGACAGTTCAGCCCCAGCATTTT; CDR3 protein: CASSHRTVQPQHF
J gene: TRBJ2-5; clone size: .; CDR3 length: 16; V gene: TRBV10-2; D gene: TRBD2; CDR3 DNA: TGCGCCAGCAGTACCGGACTAGCGGGAGGGCAGAAGACCCAGTACTTC; CDR3 protein: CASSTGLAGGQKTQYF
J gene: TRBJ2-5; clone size: .; CDR3 length: 17; V gene: TRBV19; D gene: TRBD2; CDR3 DNA: TGTGCCAGTAGTTCCCTGGAGAGGACTAGCGGAAAAGAGACCCAGTACTTC; CDR3 protein: CASSSLERTSGKETQYF
J gene: TRBJ2-5; clone size: .; CDR3 length: 16; V gene: TRBV15; D gene: TRBD2; CDR3 DNA: TGTGCCACCAGCGGAAGGGGACTAGCGGGACAAGAGACCCAGTACTTC; CDR3 protein: CATSGRGLAGQETQYF
J gene: TRBJ2-7; clone size: once; CDR3 length: 13; V gene: TRBV2; D gene: .; CDR3 DNA: TGTGCCAGCAGTGAAGGTGGCGGGATGGGGCTGTACTTC; CDR3 protein: CASSEGGGMGLYF
J gene: TRBJ2-1; clone size: once; CDR3 length: 15; V gene: TRBV19; D gene: TRBD2; CDR3 DNA: TGTGCCAGTAGTATTCCCGGGGGGGGCTACAATGAGCAGTTCTTC; CDR3 protein: CASSIPGGGYNEQFF
J gene: TRBJ2-3; clone size: .; CDR3 length: 16; V gene: TRBV7-2; D gene: TRBD2; CDR3 DNA: TGTGCCAGCAGCTCCACTCGGACTAGCGGATTAGATACGCAGTATTTT; CDR3 protein: CASSSTRTSGLDTQYF
J gene: TRBJ1-1; clone size: .; CDR3 length: 14; V gene: TRBV7-3; D gene: TRBD1; CDR3 DNA: TGTGCCAGCAGCTCCACAGGGGAGGACACTGAAGCTTTCTTT; CDR3 protein: CASSSTGEDTEAFF
J gene: TRBJ2-7; clone size: .; CDR3 length: 15; V gene: TRBV5-1; D gene: .; CDR3 DNA: TGCGCCAGCAGCGATGATGCGGAATCTTCCTACGAGCAGTACTTC; CDR3 protein: CASSDDAESSYEQYF
J gene: TRBJ2-7; clone size: .; CDR3 length: 13; V gene: TRBV7-8; D gene: TRBD1; CDR3 DNA: TGTGCCAGCAACAAAGGACAGGCCTACGAGCAGTACTTC; CDR3 protein: CASNKGQAYEQYF
J gene: TRBJ2-7; clone size: once; CDR3 length: 15; V gene: TRBV15; D gene: .; CDR3 DNA: TGTGCCACCAGCAGAGATCTGGGGGGGGGCGGAGAGCAGTACTTC; CDR3 protein: CATSRDLGGGGEQYF
J gene: TRBJ2-7; clone size: .; CDR3 length: 15; V gene: TRBV6-6; D gene: TRBD1; CDR3 DNA: TGTGCCAGCAGCCCCAGGGGGAATACGGCCTACGAGCAGTACTTC; CDR3 protein: CASSPRGNTAYEQYF
J gene: TRBJ2-1; clone size: .; CDR3 length: 16; V gene: TRBV5-4; D gene: TRBD2; CDR3 DNA: TGTGCCAGCAGCCCCGACTTAGCGGGAGGGTACAATGAGCAGTTCTTC; CDR3 protein: CASSPDLAGGYNEQFF
J gene: TRBJ2-3; clone size: .; CDR3 length: 14; V gene: TRBV11-2; D gene: .; CDR3 DNA: TGTGCCAGCCGTAGCCTGCGGGACACAGATACGCAGTATTTT; CDR3 protein: CASRSLRDTDTQYF
J gene: TRBJ2-1; clone size: .; CDR3 length: 17; V gene: TRBV7-6; D gene: .; CDR3 DNA: TGTGCCAGCAGCTACGGGTGGGGCGGTAGCTCCTACAATGAGCAGTTCTTC; CDR3 protein: CASSYGWGGSSYNEQFF
J gene: TRBJ2-1; clone size: .; CDR3 length: 14; V gene: TRBV9; D gene: .; CDR3 DNA: TGTGCCAGCAGCGTGGGGGGCTCCTACAATGAGCAGTTCTTC; CDR3 protein: CASSVGGSYNEQFF
J gene: TRBJ2-3; clone size: few; CDR3 length: 16; V gene: TRBV11-2; D gene: .; CDR3 DNA: TGTGCCAGCAGCCTCCGTCGCAGACAGGGCACAGATACGCAGTATTTT; CDR3 protein: CASSLRRRQGTDTQYF
J gene: TRBJ2-1; clone size: .; CDR3 length: 17; V gene: TRBV4-3; D gene: TRBD2; CDR3 DNA: TGCGCCAGCAGCCAAGAAATTTTCCTAGCGGGAGTCAATGAGCAGTTCTTC; CDR3 protein: CASSQEIFLAGVNEQFF
J gene: TRBJ1-2; clone size: .; CDR3 length: 14; V gene: TRBV5-4; D gene: .; CDR3 DNA: TGTGCCAGCGGGTGGTCGGGTGTAGGTGGGGGCTACACCTTC; CDR3 protein: CASGWSGVGGGYTF
J gene: TRBJ2-1; clone size: .; CDR3 length: 17; V gene: TRBV4-3; D gene: TRBD2; CDR3 DNA: TGCGCCAGCAGCCTTACTCCGGGACTAGCGAGAAACAATGAGCAGTTCTTC; CDR3 protein: CASSLTPGLARNNEQFF
J gene: TRBJ1-2; clone size: .; CDR3 length: 15; V gene: TRBV19; D gene: .; CDR3 DNA: TGTGCCAGTAGTATTGGGGCAGGGGCGCTCTATGGCTACACCTTC; CDR3 protein: CASSIGAGALYGYTF
J gene: TRBJ2-1; clone size: .; CDR3 length: 14; V gene: TRBV29-1; D gene: TRBD2; CDR3 DNA: TGCAGCGCCCTGGCGGGAGGGTTATACAATGAGCAGTTCTTC; CDR3 protein: CSALAGGLYNEQFF
J gene: TRBJ1-3; clone size: .; CDR3 length: 15; V gene: TRBV18; D gene: .; CDR3 DNA: TGTGCCAGCTCACCACTGGACAGCTCTGGAAACACCATATATTTT; CDR3 protein: CASSPLDSSGNTIYF
J gene: TRBJ2-1; clone size: .; CDR3 length: 16; V gene: TRBV6-5; D gene: TRBD2; CDR3 DNA: TGTGCCAGCAGTTTTAGCGGGGTTAGCTCCTACAATGAGCAGTTCTTC; CDR3 protein: CASSFSGVSSYNEQFF
J gene: TRBJ2-1; clone size: .; CDR3 length: 13; V gene: TRBV7-2; D gene: .; CDR3 DNA: TGTGCCAGCAGCACCAGACAGGCCAATGAGCAGTTCTTC; CDR3 protein: CASSTRQANEQFF
J gene: TRBJ1-5; clone size: few; CDR3 length: 17; V gene: TRBV18; D gene: TRBD1; CDR3 DNA: TGTGCCAGCTCACCACCAGGGGGGACAGGGGGCCCGGGGCCCCAGCATTTT; CDR3 protein: CASSPPGGTGGPGPQHF
J gene: TRBJ2-5; clone size: .; CDR3 length: 12; V gene: TRBV7-2; D gene: .; CDR3 DNA: TGTGCCAGCAGCACCTCTAAAGAGACCCAGTACTTC; CDR3 protein: CASSTSKETQYF
J gene: TRBJ1-5; clone size: .; CDR3 length: 12; V gene: TRBV10-3; D gene: TRBD1; CDR3 DNA: TGTGCCATCCGGGACAGGGGCCAGCCCCAGCATTTT; CDR3 protein: CAIRDRGQPQHF
J gene: TRBJ2-2; clone size: .; CDR3 length: 13; V gene: TRBV10-1; D gene: .; CDR3 DNA: TGCGCCAGCAGTGAGTCCGGGTCCGGGGAGCTGTTTTTT; CDR3 protein: CASSESGSGELFF
J gene: TRBJ2-2; clone size: .; CDR3 length: 16; V gene: TRBV5-5; D gene: .; CDR3 DNA: TGTGCCAGCAGCTTCCGGGAAAAATGGAACACCGGGGAGCTGTTTTTT; CDR3 protein: CASSFREKWNTGELFF
J gene: TRBJ1-5; clone size: .; CDR3 length: 15; V gene: TRBV19; D gene: .; CDR3 DNA: TGTGCCAGTAGAGACAGCTTTGATAGCAATCAGCCCCAGCATTTT; CDR3 protein: CASRDSFDSNQPQHF
J gene: TRBJ1-1; clone size: .; CDR3 length: 14; V gene: TRBV6-1; D gene: TRBD1; CDR3 DNA: TGTGCCAGCAGTGAATCACGAGGGCCAGGGGGAGCTTTCTTT; CDR3 protein: CASSESRGPGGAFF
J gene: TRBJ2-3; clone size: .; CDR3 length: 13; V gene: TRBV27; D gene: .; CDR3 DNA: TGTGCCAGCAGTTTGGGGGCTAGAGATACGCAGTATTTT; CDR3 protein: CASSLGARDTQYF
J gene: TRBJ2-6; clone size: .; CDR3 length: 18; V gene: TRBV19; D gene: .; CDR3 DNA: TGTGCCAGTAGTATAAGGCTAGCCTATAGCTCTGGGGCCAACGTCCTGACTTTC; CDR3 protein: CASSIRLAYSSGANVLTF
J gene: TRBJ2-7; clone size: few; CDR3 length: 15; V gene: TRBV28; D gene: TRBD1; CDR3 DNA: TGTGCCAGCAGTGCCCCGGGACAGGGTCTATTCGAGCAGTACTTC; CDR3 protein: CASSAPGQGLFEQYF
J gene: TRBJ1-5; clone size: .; CDR3 length: 13; V gene: TRBV11-2; D gene: .; CDR3 DNA: TGTGCCAGCAAGCCGAATAGGGGTCAGCCCCAGCATTTT; CDR3 protein: CASKPNRGQPQHF
J gene: TRBJ2-1; clone size: .; CDR3 length: 14; V gene: TRBV5-1; D gene: TRBD1; CDR3 DNA: TGCGCCAGCAGCCAAGGGACAGGTTTCGGTGAGCAGTTCTTC; CDR3 protein: CASSQGTGFGEQFF
J gene: TRBJ2-3; clone size: .; CDR3 length: 14; V gene: TRBV12-5; D gene: .; CDR3 DNA: TGTGCTAGTGGTTTTTATTCGGGGACAGATACGCAGTATTTT; CDR3 protein: CASGFYSGTDTQYF
J gene: TRBJ2-7; clone size: few; CDR3 length: 15; V gene: TRBV5-4; D gene: TRBD2; CDR3 DNA: TGTGCCAGCAGCGGCGTAGCGGGAGATCTCTACGAGCAGTACTTC; CDR3 protein: CASSGVAGDLYEQYF
J gene: TRBJ2-1; clone size: .; CDR3 length: 14; V gene: TRBV6-1; D gene: TRBD1; CDR3 DNA: TGTGCCAGCAGAACAGGGGGCTCTTACAATGAGCAGTTCTTC; CDR3 protein: CASRTGGSYNEQFF
J gene: TRBJ2-1; clone size: .; CDR3 length: 15; V gene: TRBV18; D gene: TRBD2; CDR3 DNA: TGTGCCAGCGCCGGGACTAGCTCGGTGTACAATGAGCAGTTCTTC; CDR3 protein: CASAGTSSVYNEQFF
J gene: TRBJ2-1; clone size: few; CDR3 length: 14; V gene: TRBV6-5; D gene: TRBD2; CDR3 DNA: TGTGCCAGCAGTTTAGCGGGGGGAAACAATGAGCAGTTCTTC; CDR3 protein: CASSLAGGNNEQFF
J gene: TRBJ2-1; clone size: .; CDR3 length: 14; V gene: TRBV5-1; D gene: TRBD1; CDR3 DNA: TGCGCCAGCAGCTGGGCAACAGGGGGCAATGAGCAGTTCTTC; CDR3 protein: CASSWATGGNEQFF
J gene: TRBJ1-2; clone size: .; CDR3 length: 14; V gene: TRBV28; D gene: TRBD1; CDR3 DNA: TGTGCCAGCAGTTTACAGGGGGTAAACTATGGCTACACCTTC; CDR3 protein: CASSLQGVNYGYTF
J gene: TRBJ2-1; clone size: .; CDR3 length: 15; V gene: TRBV27; D gene: .; CDR3 DNA: TGTGCCAGCAGTTTATACAGGAGCTCCTACAATGAGCAGTTCTTC; CDR3 protein: CASSLYRSSYNEQFF
J gene: TRBJ2-1; clone size: .; CDR3 length: 13; V gene: TRBV6-6; D gene: .; CDR3 DNA: TGTCACGGGGGTCCTCCCTCCTACAATGAGCAGTTCTTC; CDR3 protein: CHGGPPSYNEQFF
J gene: TRBJ2-1; clone size: .; CDR3 length: 15; V gene: TRBV28; D gene: TRBD2; CDR3 DNA: TGTGCCAGCAGTCCTCTAGCGGGAGCGTACAATGAGCAGTTCTTC; CDR3 protein: CASSPLAGAYNEQFF
J gene: TRBJ2-1; clone size: once; CDR3 length: 12; V gene: TRBV6-1; D gene: .; CDR3 DNA: TGTGCCAGCAGTGAAAGGGGACACATGCTGTTCTTC; CDR3 protein: CASSERGHMLFF
J gene: TRBJ2-1; clone size: .; CDR3 length: 14; V gene: TRBV2; D gene: .; CDR3 DNA: TGTGCCAGCAGAAAAACGGAACTTGCGGGTGAGCAGTTCTTC; CDR3 protein: CASRKTELAGEQFF
J gene: TRBJ1-5; clone size: .; CDR3 length: 15; V gene: TRBV19; D gene: .; CDR3 DNA: TGTGCCAGTAGTATTGGGACTCCCCAGAATCAGCCCCAGCATTTT; CDR3 protein: CASSIGTPQNQPQHF